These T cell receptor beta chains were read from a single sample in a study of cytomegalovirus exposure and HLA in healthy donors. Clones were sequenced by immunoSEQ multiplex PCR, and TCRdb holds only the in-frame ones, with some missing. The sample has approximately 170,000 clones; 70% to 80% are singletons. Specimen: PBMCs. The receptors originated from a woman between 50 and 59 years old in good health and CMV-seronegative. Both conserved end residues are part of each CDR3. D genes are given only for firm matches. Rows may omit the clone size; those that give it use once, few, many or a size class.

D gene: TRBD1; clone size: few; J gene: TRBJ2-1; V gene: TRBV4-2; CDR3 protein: CASRPGQGDEQFF; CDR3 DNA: TGTGCCAGCAGACCGGGACAGGGGGATGAGCAGTTCTTC
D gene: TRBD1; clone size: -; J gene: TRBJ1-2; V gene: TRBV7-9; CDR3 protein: CASSLDWAGQGNGYTF; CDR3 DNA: TGTGCCAGCAGCTTGGATTGGGCGGGACAGGGCAATGGCTACACCTTC
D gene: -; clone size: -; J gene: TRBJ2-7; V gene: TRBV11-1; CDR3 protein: CASSLMREEQYF; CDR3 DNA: TGTGCCAGCAGCTTAATGCGGGAAGAGCAGTACTTC
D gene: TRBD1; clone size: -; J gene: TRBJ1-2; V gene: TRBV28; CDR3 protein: CASSPGQGSLAGYTF; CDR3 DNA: TGTGCCAGCAGTCCCGGACAGGGGAGTCTGGCCGGCTACACCTTC
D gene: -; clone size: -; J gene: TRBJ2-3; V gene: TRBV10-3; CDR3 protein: CAISEGDTSTDTQYF; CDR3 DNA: TGTGCCATCAGTGAGGGGGACACTAGCACAGATACGCAGTATTTT
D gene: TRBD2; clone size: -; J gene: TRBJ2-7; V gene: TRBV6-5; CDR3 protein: CASSYGGGQQYF; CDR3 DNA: TGTGCCAGCAGTTACGGCGGGGGGCAGCAGTACTTC
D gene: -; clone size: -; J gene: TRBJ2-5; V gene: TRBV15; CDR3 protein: CATSRQRETQYF; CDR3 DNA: TGTGCCACCAGCAGACAGAGGGAGACCCAGTACTTC
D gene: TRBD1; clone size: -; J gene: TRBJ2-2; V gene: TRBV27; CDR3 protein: CASSPRQGFGNTGELFF; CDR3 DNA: TGTGCCAGCAGTCCGCGACAGGGATTTGGGAACACCGGGGAGCTGTTTTTT
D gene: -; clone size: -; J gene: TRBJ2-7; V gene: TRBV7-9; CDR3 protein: CASSFASYEQYF; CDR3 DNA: TGTGCCAGCAGCTTTGCCAGCTACGAGCAGTACTTC
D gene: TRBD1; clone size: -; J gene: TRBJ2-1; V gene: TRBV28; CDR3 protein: CASTNFWTGQDSYNEQFF; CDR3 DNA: TGTGCCAGCACCAATTTCTGGACAGGGCAAGATTCATACAATGAGCAGTTCTTC
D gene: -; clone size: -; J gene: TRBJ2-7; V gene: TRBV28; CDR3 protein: CASSLWGRGSPQYEQYF; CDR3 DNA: TGTGCCAGCAGTTTATGGGGCAGGGGTAGTCCTCAATACGAGCAGTACTTC
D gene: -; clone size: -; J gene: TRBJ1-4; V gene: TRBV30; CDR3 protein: CAWSVGAGPTEKLFF; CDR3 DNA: TGTGCCTGGAGTGTAGGGGCAGGCCCTACTGAAAAACTGTTTTTT
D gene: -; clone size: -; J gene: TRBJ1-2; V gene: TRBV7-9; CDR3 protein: CASSITRDYGYTF; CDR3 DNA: TGTGCCAGCAGCATAACCCGGGACTATGGCTACACCTTC
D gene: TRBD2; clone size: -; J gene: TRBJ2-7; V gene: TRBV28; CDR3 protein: CASSLGRYGREGLYEQYF; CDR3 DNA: TGTGCCAGCAGTTTGGGGCGGTATGGCCGGGAGGGTTTATACGAGCAGTACTTC
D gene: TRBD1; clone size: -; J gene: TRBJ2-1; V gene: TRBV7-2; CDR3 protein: CASSFYGDRGNEQFF; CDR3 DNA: TGTGCCAGCAGCTTTTATGGGGACAGGGGCAATGAGCAGTTCTTC
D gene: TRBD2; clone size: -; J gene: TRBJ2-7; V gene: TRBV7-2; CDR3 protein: CASSFGGSGEQYF; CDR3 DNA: TGTGCCAGCAGCTTCGGCGGGAGTGGTGAGCAGTACTTC
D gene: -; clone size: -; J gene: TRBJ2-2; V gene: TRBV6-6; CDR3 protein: CASRPTGSLSAGELFF; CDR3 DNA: TGTGCCAGCAGGCCTACAGGGTCCCTCTCCGCCGGGGAGCTGTTTTTT
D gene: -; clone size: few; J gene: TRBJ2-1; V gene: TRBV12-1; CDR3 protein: CASSLHNQFF; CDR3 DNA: TGTGCCAGCAGCTTACATAACCAGTTCTTC
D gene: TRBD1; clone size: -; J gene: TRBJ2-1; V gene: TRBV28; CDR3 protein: CAIGDRGLNEQFF; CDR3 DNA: TGTGCCATCGGGGACAGGGGGCTAAATGAGCAGTTCTTC
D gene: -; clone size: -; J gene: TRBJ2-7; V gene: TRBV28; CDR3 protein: CASIRGSSYEQYF; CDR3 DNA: TGTGCCAGCATTCGGGGAAGCTCCTACGAGCAGTACTTC
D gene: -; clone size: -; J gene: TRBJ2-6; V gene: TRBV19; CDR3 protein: CASSIPGLSWANVLTF; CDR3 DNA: TGTGCCAGTAGTATACCAGGTCTCTCGTGGGCCAACGTCCTGACTTTC
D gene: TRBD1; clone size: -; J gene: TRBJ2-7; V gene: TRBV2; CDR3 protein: CASSEGGTGGYEQYF; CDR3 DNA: TGTGCCAGCAGTGAAGGGGGGACAGGGGGCTACGAGCAGTACTTC
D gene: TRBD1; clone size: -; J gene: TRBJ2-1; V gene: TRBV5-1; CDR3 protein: CASSWGQTRRDEQFF; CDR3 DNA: TGCGCCAGCAGCTGGGGACAGACCCGTAGGGATGAGCAGTTCTTC
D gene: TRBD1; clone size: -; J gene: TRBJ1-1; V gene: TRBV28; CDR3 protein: CASSPQGQGVTEAFF; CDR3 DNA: TGTGCCAGCAGTCCCCAGGGACAGGGGGTCACTGAAGCTTTCTTT
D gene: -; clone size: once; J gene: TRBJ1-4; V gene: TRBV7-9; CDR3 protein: CSTRGVSANEKLFF; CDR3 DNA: TGTTCCACCCGCGGAGTCTCGGCTAATGAAAAACTGTTTTTT
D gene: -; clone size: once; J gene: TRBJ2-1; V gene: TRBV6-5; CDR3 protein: CASSSGFSYNEQFF; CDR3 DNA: TGTGCCAGCAGCTCAGGATTCTCCTACAATGAGCAGTTCTTC
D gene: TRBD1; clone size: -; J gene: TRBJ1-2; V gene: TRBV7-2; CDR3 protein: CASSLDGQGIPNYGYTF; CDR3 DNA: TGTGCCAGCAGCTTAGATGGACAGGGGATTCCTAACTATGGCTACACCTTC
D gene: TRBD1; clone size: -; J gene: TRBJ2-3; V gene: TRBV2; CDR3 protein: CASRGTAGTDTQYF; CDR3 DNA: TGTGCCAGCAGGGGGACAGCAGGGACAGATACGCAGTATTTT
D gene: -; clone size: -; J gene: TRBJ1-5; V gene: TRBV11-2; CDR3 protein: CASSFPNQPQHF; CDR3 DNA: TGTGCCAGCAGCTTTCCAAATCAGCCCCAGCATTTT
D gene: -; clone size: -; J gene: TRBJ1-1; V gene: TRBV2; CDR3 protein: CASSDGGRSGNTEAFF; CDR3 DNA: TGTGCCAGCAGTGACGGGGGACGGTCTGGGAACACTGAAGCTTTCTTT
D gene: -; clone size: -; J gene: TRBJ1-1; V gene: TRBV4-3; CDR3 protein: CASSQVRKNTEAFF; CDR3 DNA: TGCGCCAGCAGCCAAGTTCGTAAAAACACTGAAGCTTTCTTT
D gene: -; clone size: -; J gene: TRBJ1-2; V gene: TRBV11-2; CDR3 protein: CASSLAGSDGYTF; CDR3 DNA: TGTGCCAGCAGCTTAGCAGGCAGTGATGGCTACACCTTC
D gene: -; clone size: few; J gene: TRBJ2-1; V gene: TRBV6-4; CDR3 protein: CASSESMGGGHNEQFF; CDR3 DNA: TGTGCCAGCAGTGAGTCTATGGGCGGAGGCCACAATGAGCAGTTCTTC
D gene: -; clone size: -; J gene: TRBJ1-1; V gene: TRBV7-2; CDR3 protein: CASSWTVMNTEAFF; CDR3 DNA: TGTGCCAGCAGCTGGACTGTGATGAACACTGAAGCTTTCTTT
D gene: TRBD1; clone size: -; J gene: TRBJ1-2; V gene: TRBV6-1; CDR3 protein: CASSERGTGGRNGYTF; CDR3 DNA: TGTGCCAGCAGTGAAAGGGGAACAGGGGGCCGAAATGGCTACACCTTC
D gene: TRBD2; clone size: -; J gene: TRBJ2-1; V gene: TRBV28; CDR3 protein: CASAGDLAGRQQFF; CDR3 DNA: TGTGCCAGCGCTGGGGATCTAGCGGGACGTCAGCAGTTCTTC
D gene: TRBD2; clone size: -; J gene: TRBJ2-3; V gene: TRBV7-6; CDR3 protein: CASSLGLVTDTQYF; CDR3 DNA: TGTGCCAGCAGCCTGGGACTAGTCACAGATACGCAGTATTTT
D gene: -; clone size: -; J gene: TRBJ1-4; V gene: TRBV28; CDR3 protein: CASYDSTNEKLFF; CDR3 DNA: TGTGCCAGCTATGACAGTACTAATGAAAAACTGTTTTTT